This TCR beta chain was sequenced for a study of spatial heterogeneity in lung cancer (dated by TCRdb to the late 2010s). With respect to the entire study: Beta-chain transcripts were consistently detected in greater numbers than alpha-chain transcripts, which likely reflects a higher abundance of beta-chain transcripts. In the raw uncorrected reads, each unique combination of TCR and UMI appeared more than ten times on average. The study quantitatively compared TCR alpha and beta repertoires across multiple tumor regions, matched nontumor lung and blood in non-small cell lung cancer. Nonsynonymous mutation counts, determined by whole-exome sequencing of tumor tissue, were related to features of the TCR repertoire. Both alpha and beta chains were TCR-sequenced in samples taken at surgery, namely 220 tumor regions, fewer than 85 matched nontumor lung samples and around 53 PBMC samples.

Results the study describes overall, beyond this receptor: Additional single-cell paired TCR alpha and beta sequencing was considered necessary to confirm, at a functional level, the hypothesis that regional TCRs recognize regional mutations. Ubiquitous expanded tumor TCRs were detected in blood more often at tumor resection than at routine follow-up.

In the paper's terms, the time point label means: sample taken at primary tumor resection. Without any cell sorting, TCR sequencing was performed on whole RNA extracted either from tumor and nontumor lung tissue or from cryopreserved PBMC samples. Donors were some 78 patients with early-stage, untreated non-small cell lung cancer from the lung TRACERx cohort. Patients were selected for TCR sequencing only if sufficient RNA was available from at least two tumor regions. Libraries were prepared through 5' RACE. Instrument on record: NextSeq 500. In the TCR library protocol, a unique molecular identifier was attached to each TCR cDNA molecule so that PCR and sequencing errors could be corrected. Per the source publication's procedure: TCR identification, UMI-based error correction and CDR3 extraction were all carried out with Decombinator tools. Expanded TCRs were defined as those above a frequency of 2 per 1,000, corresponding to the top 1% of the tumor frequency distribution. Renyi diversity was calculated using the R vegan package after each repertoire was subsampled 100 times to 5,000 TCRs. CDR3 similarity networks were built from amino acid triplet string-kernel similarity, connecting CDR3s with pairwise similarity above 0.82. The public sequencing data were trimmed at Q25 with fastp and processed into clonotypes with MiXCR by TCRdb, which kept only in-frame beta chains. Rows with a matching CDR3 protein are joined into one entry that keeps the most common DNA and genes. TCRdb's processing, not the study's, gives the V and J calls here. The sample table holds some 85,000 distinct CDR3 sequences, of which 15% to 25% were seen once. The biggest ten clones account for less than 7.5% of the sample.

V sheds 6 bases and J sheds 0 bases, leaving 18 bases between their ends. CDR1 and CDR2 are read off the germline V gene as MNHEY and SVGEGT. The CDR3 goes from the cysteine to the phenylalanine over 17 residues. Of all the DNA, just the CDR3 is kept, 51 bases in frame from base 1. Turning to this clonotype: Its recognized antigen is unknown. Per-nucleotide qualities are absent, and no much larger clonotype sits a single base away.

The chain links TRBV6-2 or TRBV6-3 with TRBJ1-5, with TRBD1 tentatively as D gene (5 bases match). Sample: PBMCs, taken at surgery. The clonotype comes from a male donor with early-stage non-small cell lung cancer. The encoded CDR3 is CASRALTGDYSNQPQHF. Read as DNA, the sequence is TGTGCCAGCAGAGCCCTTACAGGTGACTATAGCAATCAGCCCCAGCATTTT.